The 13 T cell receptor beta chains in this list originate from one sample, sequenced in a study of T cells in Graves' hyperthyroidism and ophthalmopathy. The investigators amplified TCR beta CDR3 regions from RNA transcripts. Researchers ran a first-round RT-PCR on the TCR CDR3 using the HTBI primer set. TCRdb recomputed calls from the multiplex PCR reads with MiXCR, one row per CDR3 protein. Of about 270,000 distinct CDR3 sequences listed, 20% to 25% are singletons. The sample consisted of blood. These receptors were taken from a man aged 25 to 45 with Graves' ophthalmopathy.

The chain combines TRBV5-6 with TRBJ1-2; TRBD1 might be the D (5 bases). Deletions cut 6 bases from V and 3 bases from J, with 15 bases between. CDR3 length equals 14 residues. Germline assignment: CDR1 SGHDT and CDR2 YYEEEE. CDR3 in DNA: TGTGCCAGCACCCTTCAGGGCCGCCACTATGGCTACACCTTC. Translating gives CASTLQGRHYGYTF.

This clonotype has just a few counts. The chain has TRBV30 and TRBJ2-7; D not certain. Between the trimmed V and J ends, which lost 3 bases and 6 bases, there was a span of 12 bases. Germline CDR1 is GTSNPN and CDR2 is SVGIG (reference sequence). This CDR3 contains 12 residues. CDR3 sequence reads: CAWRQSGPEQYF. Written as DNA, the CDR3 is TGTGCCTGGAGACAGTCCGGCCCCGAGCAGTACTTC.

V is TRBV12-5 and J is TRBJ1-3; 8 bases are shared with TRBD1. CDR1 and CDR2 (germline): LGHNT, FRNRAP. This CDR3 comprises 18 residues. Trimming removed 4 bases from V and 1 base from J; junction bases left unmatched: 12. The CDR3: CASGYNLDRGISGNTIYF. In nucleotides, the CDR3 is TGTGCTAGTGGTTACAACCTCGACAGGGGTATATCTGGAAACACCATATATTTT. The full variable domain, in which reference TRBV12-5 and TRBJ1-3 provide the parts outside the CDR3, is DARVTQTPRHKVTEMGQEVTMRCQPILGHNTVFWYRQTMMQGLELLAYFRNRAPLDDSGMPKDRFSAEMPDATLATLKIQPSEPRDSAVYFCASGYNLDRGISGNTIYFGEGSWLTVV.

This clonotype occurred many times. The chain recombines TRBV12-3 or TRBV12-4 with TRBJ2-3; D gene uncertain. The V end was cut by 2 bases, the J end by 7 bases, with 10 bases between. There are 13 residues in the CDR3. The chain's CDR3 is CASSLPERNTQYF. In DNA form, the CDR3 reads TGTGCCAGCAGTTTACCCGAGCGAAATACGCAGTATTTT.

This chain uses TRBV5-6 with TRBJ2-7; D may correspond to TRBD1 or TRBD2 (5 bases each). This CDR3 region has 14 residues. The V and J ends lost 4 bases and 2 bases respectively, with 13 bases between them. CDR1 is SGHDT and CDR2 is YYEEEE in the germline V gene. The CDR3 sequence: CASSRFGTPYEQYF. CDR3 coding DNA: TGTGCCAGCAGCCGATTCGGGACCCCCTACGAGCAGTACTTC.

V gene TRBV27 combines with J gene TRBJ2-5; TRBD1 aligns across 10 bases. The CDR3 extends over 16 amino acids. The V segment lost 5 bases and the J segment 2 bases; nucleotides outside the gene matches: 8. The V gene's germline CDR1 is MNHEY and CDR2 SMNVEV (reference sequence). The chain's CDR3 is CASSPRQGAKQETQYF. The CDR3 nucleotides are TGTGCCAGCAGTCCCCGACAGGGGGCTAAACAAGAGACCCAGTACTTC.

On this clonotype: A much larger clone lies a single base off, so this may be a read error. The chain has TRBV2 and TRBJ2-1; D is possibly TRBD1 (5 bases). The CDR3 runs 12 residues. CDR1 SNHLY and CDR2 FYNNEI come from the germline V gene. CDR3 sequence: CASSGQGNERFF. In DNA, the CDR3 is TGTGCCAGCAGTGGCCAGGGAAATGAGCGGTTCTTC.

The CDR3 nucleotides are TGCAGCGTTGAGGGCGTAGTCTCTGAAGCTTTCTTT. This sequence encodes CSVEGVVSEAFF. The chain has TRBV29-1 and TRBJ1-1, with D hard to call. From germline, CDR1 is SQVTM and CDR2 ANQGSEA. The CDR3 runs to 12 residues. Deletions cut 3 bases from V and 6 bases from J, with 11 bases between.

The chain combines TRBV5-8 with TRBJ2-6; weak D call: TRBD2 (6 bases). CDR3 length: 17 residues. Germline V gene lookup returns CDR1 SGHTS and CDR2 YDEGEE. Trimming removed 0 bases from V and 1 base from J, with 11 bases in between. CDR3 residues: CASSLGLGGSGANVLTF. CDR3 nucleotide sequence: TGTGCCAGCAGCTTGGGGCTCGGGGGTTCTGGGGCCAACGTCCTGACTTTC. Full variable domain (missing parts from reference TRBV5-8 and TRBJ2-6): EAGVTQSPTHLIKTRGQQATLRCSPISGHTSVYWYQQALGLGLQFLLWYDEGEERNRGNFPPRFSGRQFPNYSSELNVNALELEDSALYLCASSLGLGGSGANVLTFGAGSRLTVL.

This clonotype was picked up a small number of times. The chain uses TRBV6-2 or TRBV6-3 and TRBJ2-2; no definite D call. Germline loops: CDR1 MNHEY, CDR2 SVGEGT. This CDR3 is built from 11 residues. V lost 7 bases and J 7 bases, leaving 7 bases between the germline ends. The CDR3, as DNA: TGTGCCAGCATCAAGGGCGGGGAGCTGTTTTTT. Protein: CASIKGGELFF.

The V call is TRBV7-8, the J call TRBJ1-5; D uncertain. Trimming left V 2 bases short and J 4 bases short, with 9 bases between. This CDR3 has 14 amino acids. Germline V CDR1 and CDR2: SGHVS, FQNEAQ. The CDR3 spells CASSLSDINQPQHF. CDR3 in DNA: TGTGCCAGCAGCTTATCCGACATTAATCAGCCCCAGCATTTT.

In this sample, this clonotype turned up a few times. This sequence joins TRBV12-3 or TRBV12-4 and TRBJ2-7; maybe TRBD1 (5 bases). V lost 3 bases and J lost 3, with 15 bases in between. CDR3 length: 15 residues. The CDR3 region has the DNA TGTGCCAGCAGTTTGGGTTCGTTAAGGGGCTACGAGCAGTACTTC. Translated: CASSLGSLRGYEQYF.

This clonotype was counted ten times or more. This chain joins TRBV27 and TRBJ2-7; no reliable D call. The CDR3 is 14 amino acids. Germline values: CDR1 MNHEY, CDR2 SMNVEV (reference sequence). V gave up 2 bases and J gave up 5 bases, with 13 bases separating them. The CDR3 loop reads CASSLNYPGDEQYF. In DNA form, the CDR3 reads TGTGCCAGCAGTTTAAACTACCCTGGAGACGAGCAGTACTTC.